These 5 T cell receptor beta chains originate from one sample sequenced in a study of memory CD4+ T cells and cytomegalovirus serostatus. The sort gate was single viable CD3+CD4+CD8-CD45RO+ cells for memory CD4+ T cells. Sequencing was performed with immunoSEQ multiplex PCR; in TCRdb, only in-frame clones are kept and a portion is missing. The top ten hold roughly 0.99% of the sample, which has tens of thousands of clones, over 70% seen once. Source material: memory CD4+ T cells from blood. These receptors originate from an adult in good health and CMV-seronegative.

This sequence joins TRBV30 and TRBJ2-7; maybe TRBD1 (5 bases). V was shortened by 6 bases and J by 4 bases, with 7 bases between the two germline ends. The CDR3 is 10 residues long. Per the germline V gene, CDR1 is GTSNPN and CDR2 is SVGIG (reference sequence). CDR3 DNA: TGTGCCTGTGGACAATACGAGCAGTACTTC. This sequence encodes CACGQYEQYF.

The rearrangement links TRBV30 to TRBJ2-5, with D uncertain. The CDR3 has 13 amino acids. V gave up 2 bases and J gave up 3 bases, with 10 bases separating them. The germline V gene encodes CDR1 GTSNPN and CDR2 SVGIG (reference sequence). CDR3 nucleotides: TGTGCCTGGAGTCCCCAGTGGGAAGAGACCCAGTACTTC. Encoded protein: CAWSPQWEETQYF.

V is TRBV4-1 and J is TRBJ2-7, with D perhaps TRBD2 (6 bases). The V end was cut by 0 bases, the J end by 2 bases, with 14 bases between. CDR1 is MGHRA and CDR2 is YSYEKL in the germline V gene. This CDR3 comprises 16 residues. The CDR3 DNA reads TGCGCCAGCAGCCAAGATGGGACTCGGGGGACCTACGAGCAGTACTTC. It is translated as CASSQDGTRGTYEQYF.

The rearrangement links TRBV10-3 to TRBJ1-2; TRBD1 might be the D (6 bases). This CDR3 is built from 13 residues. The V end was cut by 4 bases, the J end by 1 base, with 7 bases between. Germline CDR1 is ENHRY and CDR2 is SYGVKD. The CDR3 DNA reads TGTGCCATCAGTGGGACAGATAACTATGGCTACACCTTC. It yields the protein CAISGTDNYGYTF.

J is TRBJ1-1 and V is TRBV14, with 7 bases fitting TRBD1. Losses at the gene ends were 3 bases for V and 5 bases for J; bases not matched to a gene: 6. The germline gives CDR1 SGHDN, CDR2 FVKESK. CDR3 size: 14 residues. The CDR3 region is CASSHRTGGTEAFF. CDR3 nucleotide sequence: TGTGCCAGCAGCCACCGGACAGGCGGGACTGAAGCTTTCTTT.